This T cell receptor (beta chain) was sequenced for a study of OX40 agonist ivuxolimab in advanced cancers. Study-level information: From about 23 to 85 years was the age range, with a mean of approximately 58 years, and roughly 80% were male. Notes on the study in general: Patients with a partial response at 0.1-3.0 mg/kg had among the lowest clonal expansion. Not determined was the antigen specificity of the expanded peripheral T cells.

The V gene lost 1 base and the J gene lost 2 bases, with 0 bases spanning the gap. In germline, CDR1 is SGHRS, CDR2 YFSETQ. The CDR3 is made up of 11 amino acids. Exclusion applied to patients with autoimmune disease history or systemic immunosuppression. Points on this clone: Its specificity is unknown.

Here immunoSEQ multiplex PCR was the method, and the copy in TCRdb shows in-frame clones only, minus some. The sample has about 51,000 clones; 88% are singletons. This sequence originates from an adult with an advanced solid tumor such as melanoma, head and neck, liver or kidney cancer. The sequencing used CD4+ or CD8+ T cells sorted from blood, collected in a trial of the OX40 agonist ivuxolimab. This chain joins TRBV5-1 and TRBJ1-1; the D is unclear. The chain's CDR3 is CASSLNTEAFF. CDR3 nucleotide sequence: TGCGCCAGCAGCTTGAACACTGAAGCTTTCTTT. Full variable domain (outside the CDR3, taken from reference TRBV5-1 and TRBJ1-1): KAGVTQTPRYLIKTRGQQVTLSCSPISGHRSVSWYQQTPGQGLQFLFEYFSETQRNKGNFPGRFSGRQFSNSRSEMNVSTLELGDSALYLCASSLNTEAFFGQGTRLTVV.